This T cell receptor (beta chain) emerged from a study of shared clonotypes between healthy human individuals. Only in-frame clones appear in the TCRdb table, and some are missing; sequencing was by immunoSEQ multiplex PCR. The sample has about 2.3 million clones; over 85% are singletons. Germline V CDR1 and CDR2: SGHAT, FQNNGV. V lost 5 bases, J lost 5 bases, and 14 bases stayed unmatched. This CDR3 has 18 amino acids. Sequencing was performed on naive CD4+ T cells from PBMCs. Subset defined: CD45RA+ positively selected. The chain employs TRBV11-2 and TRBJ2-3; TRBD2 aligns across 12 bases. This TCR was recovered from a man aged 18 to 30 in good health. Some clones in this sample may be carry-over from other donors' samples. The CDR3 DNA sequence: TGTGCCAGCAGCACCTCCTACCTAGCGGGAGGGCCGAAAGATACGCAGTATTTT. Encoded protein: CASSTSYLAGGPKDTQYF.